This T cell receptor beta chain was sequenced in a study of T cells in Graves' hyperthyroidism and ophthalmopathy. From RNA transcripts, TCR beta CDR3 regions were amplified. TCR CDR3 regions were first amplified by RT-PCR with HTBI primers. TCRdb reanalysed the multiplex PCR reads using MiXCR and keeps one entry per CDR3 protein. The sample holds hundreds of thousands of distinct CDR3 sequences, about two fifths seen once. A patient was excluded if there was uncontrolled infection, other autoimmune disease, pregnancy or lactation. Cells are PBMCs isolated from around 10 ml of fresh blood. This clonotype was observed many times. Germline values: CDR1 ENHRY, CDR2 SYGVKD. Trimming stripped 8 bases from V and 5 bases from J, with 16 bases between. The length of the CDR3 is 15 residues.

The origin of this receptor is a man younger than 35 with Graves' hyperthyroidism. The sequencing input was blood. The V gene is TRBV10-3, the J gene TRBJ1-6, with D perhaps matching TRBD1 (5 bases). In DNA, the CDR3 is TGTGCCATCCGAGTATCAGGGTCCGATAATTCACCCCTCCACTTT. Protein product: CAIRVSGSDNSPLHF.